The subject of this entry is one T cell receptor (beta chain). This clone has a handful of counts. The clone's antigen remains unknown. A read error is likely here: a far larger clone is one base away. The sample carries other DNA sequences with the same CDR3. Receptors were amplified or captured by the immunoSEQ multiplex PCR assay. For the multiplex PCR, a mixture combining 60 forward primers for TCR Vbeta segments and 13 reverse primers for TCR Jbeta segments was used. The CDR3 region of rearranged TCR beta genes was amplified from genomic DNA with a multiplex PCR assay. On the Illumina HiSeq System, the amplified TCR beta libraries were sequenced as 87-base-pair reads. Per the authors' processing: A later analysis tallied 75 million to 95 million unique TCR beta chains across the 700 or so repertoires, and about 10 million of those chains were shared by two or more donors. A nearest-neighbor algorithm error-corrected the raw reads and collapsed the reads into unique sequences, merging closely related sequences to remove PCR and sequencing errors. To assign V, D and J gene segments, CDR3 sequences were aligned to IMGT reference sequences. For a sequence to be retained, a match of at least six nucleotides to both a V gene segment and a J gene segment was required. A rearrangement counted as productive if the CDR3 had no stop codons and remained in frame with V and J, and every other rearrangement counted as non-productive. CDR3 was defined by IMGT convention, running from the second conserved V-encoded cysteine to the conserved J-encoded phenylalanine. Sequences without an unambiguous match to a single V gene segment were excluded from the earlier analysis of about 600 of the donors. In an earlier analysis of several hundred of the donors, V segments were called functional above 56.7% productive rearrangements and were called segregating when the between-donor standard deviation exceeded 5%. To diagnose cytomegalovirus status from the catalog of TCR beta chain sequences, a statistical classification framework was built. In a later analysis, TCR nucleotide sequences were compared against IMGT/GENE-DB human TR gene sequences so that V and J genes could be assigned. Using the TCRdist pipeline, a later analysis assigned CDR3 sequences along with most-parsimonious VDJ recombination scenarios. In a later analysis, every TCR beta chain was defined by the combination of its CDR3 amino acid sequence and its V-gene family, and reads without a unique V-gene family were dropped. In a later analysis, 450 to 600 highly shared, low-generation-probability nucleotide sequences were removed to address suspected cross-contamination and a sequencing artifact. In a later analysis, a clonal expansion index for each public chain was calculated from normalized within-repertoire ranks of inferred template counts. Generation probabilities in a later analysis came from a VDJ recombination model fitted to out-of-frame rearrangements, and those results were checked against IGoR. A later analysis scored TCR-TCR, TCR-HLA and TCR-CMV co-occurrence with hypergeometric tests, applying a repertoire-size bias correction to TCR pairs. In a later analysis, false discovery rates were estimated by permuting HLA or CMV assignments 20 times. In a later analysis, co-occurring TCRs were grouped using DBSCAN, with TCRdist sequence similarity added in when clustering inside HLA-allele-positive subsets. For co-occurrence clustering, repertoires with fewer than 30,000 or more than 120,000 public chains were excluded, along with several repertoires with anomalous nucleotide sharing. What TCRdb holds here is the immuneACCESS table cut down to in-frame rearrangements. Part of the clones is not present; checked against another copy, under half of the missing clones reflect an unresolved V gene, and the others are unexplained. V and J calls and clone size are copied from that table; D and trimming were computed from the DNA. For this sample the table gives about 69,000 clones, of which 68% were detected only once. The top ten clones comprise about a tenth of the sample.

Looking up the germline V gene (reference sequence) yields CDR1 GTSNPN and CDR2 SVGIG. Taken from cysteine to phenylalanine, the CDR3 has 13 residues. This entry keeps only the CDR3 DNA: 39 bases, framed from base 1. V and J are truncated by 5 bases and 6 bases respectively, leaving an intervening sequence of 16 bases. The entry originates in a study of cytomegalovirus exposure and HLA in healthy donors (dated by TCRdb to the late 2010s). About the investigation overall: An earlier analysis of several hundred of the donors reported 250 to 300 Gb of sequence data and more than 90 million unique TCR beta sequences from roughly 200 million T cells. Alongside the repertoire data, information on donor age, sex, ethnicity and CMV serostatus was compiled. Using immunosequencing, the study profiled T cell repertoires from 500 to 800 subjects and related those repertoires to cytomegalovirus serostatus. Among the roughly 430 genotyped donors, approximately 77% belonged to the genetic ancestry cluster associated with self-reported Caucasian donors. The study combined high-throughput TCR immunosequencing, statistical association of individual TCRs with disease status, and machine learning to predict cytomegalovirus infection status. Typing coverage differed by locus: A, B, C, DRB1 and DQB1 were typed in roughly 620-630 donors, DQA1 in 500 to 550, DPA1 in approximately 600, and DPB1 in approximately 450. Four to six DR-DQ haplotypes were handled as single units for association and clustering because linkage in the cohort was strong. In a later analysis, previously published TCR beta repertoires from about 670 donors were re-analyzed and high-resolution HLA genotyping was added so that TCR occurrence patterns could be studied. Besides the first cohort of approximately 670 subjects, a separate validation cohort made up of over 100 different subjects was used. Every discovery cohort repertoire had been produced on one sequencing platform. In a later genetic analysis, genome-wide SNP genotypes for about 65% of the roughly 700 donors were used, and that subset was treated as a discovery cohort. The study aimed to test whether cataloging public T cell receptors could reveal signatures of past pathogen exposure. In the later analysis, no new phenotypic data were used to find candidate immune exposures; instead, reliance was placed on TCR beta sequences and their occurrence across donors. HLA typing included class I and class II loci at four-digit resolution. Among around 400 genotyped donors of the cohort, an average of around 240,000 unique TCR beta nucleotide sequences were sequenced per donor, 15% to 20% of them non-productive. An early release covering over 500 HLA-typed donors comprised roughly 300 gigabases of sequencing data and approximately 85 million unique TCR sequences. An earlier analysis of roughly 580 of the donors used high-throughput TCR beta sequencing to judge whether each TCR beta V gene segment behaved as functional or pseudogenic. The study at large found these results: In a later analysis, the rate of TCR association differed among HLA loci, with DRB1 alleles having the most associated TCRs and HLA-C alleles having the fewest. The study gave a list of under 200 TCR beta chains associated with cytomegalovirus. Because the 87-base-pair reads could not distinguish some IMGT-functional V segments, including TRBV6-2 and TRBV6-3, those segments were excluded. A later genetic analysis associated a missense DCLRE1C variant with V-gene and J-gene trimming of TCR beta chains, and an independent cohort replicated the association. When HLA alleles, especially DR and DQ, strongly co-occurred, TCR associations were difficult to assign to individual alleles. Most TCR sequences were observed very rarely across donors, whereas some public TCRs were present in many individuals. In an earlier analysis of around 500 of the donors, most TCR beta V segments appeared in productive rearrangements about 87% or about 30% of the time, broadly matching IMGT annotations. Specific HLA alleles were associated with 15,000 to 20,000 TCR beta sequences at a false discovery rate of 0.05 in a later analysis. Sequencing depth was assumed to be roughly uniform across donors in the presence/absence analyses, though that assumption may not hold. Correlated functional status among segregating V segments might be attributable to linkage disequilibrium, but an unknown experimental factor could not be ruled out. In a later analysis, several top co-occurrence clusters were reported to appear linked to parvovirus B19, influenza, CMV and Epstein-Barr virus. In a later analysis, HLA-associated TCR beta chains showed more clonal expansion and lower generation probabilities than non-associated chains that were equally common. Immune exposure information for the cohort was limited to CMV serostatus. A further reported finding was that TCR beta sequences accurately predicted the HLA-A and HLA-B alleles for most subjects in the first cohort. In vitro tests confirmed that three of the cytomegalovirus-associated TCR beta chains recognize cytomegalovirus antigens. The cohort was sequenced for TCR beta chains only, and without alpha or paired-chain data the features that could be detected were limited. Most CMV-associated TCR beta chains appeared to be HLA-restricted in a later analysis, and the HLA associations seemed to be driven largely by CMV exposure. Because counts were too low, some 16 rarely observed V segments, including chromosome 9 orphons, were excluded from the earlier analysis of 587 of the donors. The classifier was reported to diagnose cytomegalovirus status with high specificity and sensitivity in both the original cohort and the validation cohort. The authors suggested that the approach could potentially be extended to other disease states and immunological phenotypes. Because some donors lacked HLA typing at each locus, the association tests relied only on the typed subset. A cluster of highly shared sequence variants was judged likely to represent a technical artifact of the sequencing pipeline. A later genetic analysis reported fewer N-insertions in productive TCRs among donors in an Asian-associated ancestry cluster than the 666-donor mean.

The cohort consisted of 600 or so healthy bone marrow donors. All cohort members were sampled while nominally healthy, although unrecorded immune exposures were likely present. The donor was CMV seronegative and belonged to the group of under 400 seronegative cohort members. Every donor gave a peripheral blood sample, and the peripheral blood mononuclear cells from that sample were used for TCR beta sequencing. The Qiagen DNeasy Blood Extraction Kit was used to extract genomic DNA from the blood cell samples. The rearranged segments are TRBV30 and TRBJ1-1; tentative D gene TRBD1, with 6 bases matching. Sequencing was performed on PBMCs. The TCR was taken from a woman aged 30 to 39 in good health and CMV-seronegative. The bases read TGTGCCTGGTCCGCAGGGGTTAGGGCTGAAGCTTTCTTT. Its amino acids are CAWSAGVRAEAFF. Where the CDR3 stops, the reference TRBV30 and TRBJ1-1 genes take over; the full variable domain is SQTIHQWPATLVQPVGSPLSLECTVEGTSNPNLYWYRQAAGRGLQLLFYSVGIGQISSEVPQNLSASRPQDRQFILSSKKLLLSDSGFYLCAWSAGVRAEAFFGQGTRLTVV.